This T cell receptor (beta chain) was sequenced for a study of shared clonotypes between healthy human individuals. Background on the study: The composition of the donors was a couple of women and a few men aged 18 to 49.

This clone was observed a few times. Its target is unknown. Positively selected for CCR7, the CD45RO-negative cells used as naive CD8 cells excluded terminally differentiated effector memory CD45RA+ cells. Study results and caveats: Memory subsets had estimated richness that was generally smaller than that of naive subsets. Sequencing depth was expected to affect clonotype sharing among donors.

Assay used: immunoSEQ multiplex PCR; TCRdb lists only in-frame clones, some missing. The profile shows nearly 600,000 clones, about 95% of them singletons. Source material: naive CD8+ T cells sorted from blood. This TCR was recovered from a woman aged 30 to 39 in good health.

The CDR3 sequence: CASSLDSGQAEDYGYTF. The CDR3 nucleotides read TGTGCCAGCAGCTTGGACTCGGGACAGGCGGAGGACTATGGCTACACCTTC. The chain couples TRBV5-4 to TRBJ1-2, with 8 bases that match TRBD1. Trimming cost V 0 bases and J 3 bases; bases outside gene matches: 10. CDR1 is SGHNT and CDR2 is YYREEE in the germline V gene (reference sequence). This CDR3 comprises 17 residues.